This T cell receptor (beta chain) was sequenced in a study of cytomegalovirus exposure and HLA in healthy donors. In the PCR, 60 Vbeta and 13 Jbeta primers were used. Data came from immunoSEQ multiplex PCR; TCRdb stores just in-frame clones and leaves some out. The sample comprises approximately 160,000 clones, 84% of which are singletons, and under 5% rests with the top ten. This CDR3 is built from 14 residues. Germline V gene lookup returns CDR1 KGHSH and CDR2 LQKENI. V lost 0 bases and J lost 4, with 9 bases in between. This clonotype was obtained from a girl aged 5 to 17 in good health and CMV-seropositive. Sequenced input: PBMCs. The genes are TRBV18 and TRBJ1-2, with a possible D match to TRBD1 (5 bases). CDR3 sequence reads: CASSPPGDSYGYTF. The CDR3 nucleotides are TGTGCCAGCTCACCACCAGGGGACTCCTATGGCTACACCTTC.